At least ten counts were recorded for the clone carrying this T cell receptor beta chain. This sample is drawn from a study of Graves' ophthalmopathy and Graves' hyperthyroidism. The study amplified TCR beta CDR3 regions using RNA transcripts. Second-round multiplex PCR followed a first-round RT-PCR using HTBI primers. TCRdb processed the multiplex PCR reads anew with MiXCR; each CDR3 protein has one entry. The repertoire has around 520,000 distinct CDR3 sequences, roughly 39% of them found once; the top ten carry approximately 4.1%. Patients were excluded if they had other autoimmune diseases or uncontrolled infections, and likewise if pregnancy or lactation applied. Clinical symptoms, serum thyroxine, TRAb, thyroid ultrasound and orbital computed tomography formed the basis of diagnosis. The length of the CDR3 is 13 residues. Germline V gene data show CDR1 as SQVTM and CDR2 as ANQGSEA. Trimming removed 2 bases from V and 2 bases from J; junction bases left unmatched: 3.

This clonotype was sampled from an adult man with Graves' hyperthyroidism. The chain recombines TRBV29-1 with TRBJ2-7; TRBD1 agrees at 7 bases. The specimen was peripheral blood or thyroid tissue (not recorded which). The CDR3 nucleotides are TGCAGCGTTGAACACGGACAGGCCTACGAGCAGTACTTC. The encoded protein is CSVEHGQAYEQYF.